A selection of T cell receptor beta chains follows, all from one sample in a study of blood T cells in healthy people across ages. TCRdb reprocessed the 5' RACE reads via MiXCR and lists one record per CDR3 protein. The sample lists approximately 800,000 distinct CDR3 sequences; around two thirds were seen once. What was sequenced was blood. The receptors were sampled from a man younger than 40 in good health. Each CDR3 is given with its conserved first and last residue. The D gene is left open where the match is weak. The size entry is marked missing in some rows and otherwise reads once, few, many or a size class.

d_call	v_call	j_call	cdr3_length	clone_size	cdr3_nt	cdr3_aa
TRBD1	TRBV2	TRBJ2-3	18	NA	TGTGCCAGCACCGATCTTGAAGGGACAGGGGGAGGCACAGATACGCAGTATTTT	CASTDLEGTGGGTDTQYF
TRBD2	TRBV7-2	TRBJ2-5	13	once	TGTGCCAGCAGCACCCGCTCTAGCGGGGGCATGTACTTC	CASSTRSSGGMYF
NA	TRBV6-2/TRBV6-3	TRBJ1-5	16	NA	TGTGCCAGCAGTTACTCCACGGGGGGATACAATCAGCCCCAGCATTTT	CASSYSTGGYNQPQHF
TRBD1	TRBV6-5	TRBJ2-7	15	NA	TGTGCCAGCAGTCGGATGGGACAGGGCTCCTACGAGCAGTACTTC	CASSRMGQGSYEQYF
TRBD1	TRBV6-2/TRBV6-3	TRBJ2-1	15	NA	TGTGCCAGCAAGACCCGGGACAGCCCCTACAATGAGCAGTTCTTC	CASKTRDSPYNEQFF
NA	TRBV12-3/TRBV12-4	TRBJ1-2	15	NA	TGTGCCAGCAGTTTAGCACGGGGCAGACTCTATGGCTACACCTTC	CASSLARGRLYGYTF
NA	TRBV5-1	TRBJ1-1	13	NA	TGCGCCAGCCAGGACAGACCTAACACTGAAGCTTTCTTT	CASQDRPNTEAFF
NA	TRBV5-1	TRBJ1-2	15	NA	TGCGCCAGCAGCCCAGACCGGCGAAGAGACTATGGCTACACCTTC	CASSPDRRRDYGYTF
NA	TRBV20-1	TRBJ2-1	14	NA	TGCAGTGCCCTGAGGCCGCCCTCCTACAATGAGCAGTTCTTC	CSALRPPSYNEQFF
NA	TRBV9	TRBJ2-1	16	NA	TGTGCCAGCAGCGTAGGAGAGGGGGGGGCCTACAATGAGCAGTTCTTC	CASSVGEGGAYNEQFF
NA	TRBV24-1	TRBJ2-5	14	NA	TGTGCCACCAGTGATTCTTCGGTCCAAGAGACCCAGTACTTC	CATSDSSVQETQYF